The present T cell receptor beta chain was sequenced within a study of blood T cell repertoires in COVID-19. Looking at the study overall: Sample material is recorded as cDNA or gDNA derived from T cells, B-cell-depleted T cells, or PBMCs.

A single count supports this clone. Libraries were prepared by immunoSEQ multiplex PCR; TCRdb keeps only in-frame clonotypes and omits some of them. The sample consists of about 200,000 clones, 82% of them appearing once. This receptor was taken from a woman between 55 and 75 years old with acute COVID-19. The sequenced sample was PBMCs or T cells enriched from blood (not recorded which).

The CDR3 nucleotides are TGTGCCTGGACCCTCGCAGGGGACAATCAGCCCCAGCATTTT. This sequence encodes CAWTLAGDNQPQHF. The rearrangement links TRBV30 to TRBJ1-5; D may be TRBD1 (6 bases). V dropped 4 bases and J dropped 3 bases, with 13 bases sitting between them. The CDR3 covers 14 residues. Per germline, CDR1 GTSNPN and CDR2 SVGIG (reference sequence).